The rows below give T cell receptor beta chains drawn from one sample of a study of T-cell memory formation after mild COVID-19. MiXCR, run by TCRdb on the 5' RACE reads, gives a single entry per CDR3 protein. The table has under 300,000 distinct CDR3 sequences, about a sixth seen once. The sequenced sample consisted of PBMCs or a T cell subset sorted from them (not recorded which). The source is a young man who had mild COVID-19 (a few samples of this study predate the infection). Cell type and time point are not known. Each CDR3 is given with its conserved first and last residue. D genes are given only for firm matches. Only some rows state a clone size, as once, few, many or a class for expanded clones.

V gene: TRBV7-8
D gene: -
J gene: TRBJ1-1
clone size: few
CDR3 protein: CASSTHGGEAFF
CDR3 DNA: TGTGCCAGCAGCACACACGGGGGGGAAGCTTTCTTT

V gene: TRBV7-3
D gene: -
J gene: TRBJ1-2
clone size: many
CDR3 protein: CASSLKSQPCYTF
CDR3 DNA: TGTGCCAGCAGTTTAAAGAGCCAGCCCTGCTACACCTTC

V gene: TRBV3-1
D gene: -
J gene: TRBJ2-5
clone size: many
CDR3 protein: CASSPAQETQYF
CDR3 DNA: TGTGCCAGCAGCCCAGCACAAGAGACCCAGTACTTC

V gene: TRBV20-1
D gene: -
J gene: TRBJ1-2
clone size: once
CDR3 protein: CSARIPGTPLYGYTF
CDR3 DNA: TGCAGTGCTAGAATCCCCGGGACACCGCTCTATGGCTACACCTTC

V gene: TRBV11-2
D gene: TRBD2
J gene: TRBJ2-1
clone size: few
CDR3 protein: CASTQPGGGYNEQFF
CDR3 DNA: TGTGCCAGCACACAACCCGGCGGGGGCTACAATGAGCAGTTCTTC

V gene: TRBV7-9
D gene: -
J gene: TRBJ1-3
clone size: -
CDR3 protein: CASSPGRVSGNTIYF
CDR3 DNA: TGTGCCAGCAGCCCGGGACGGGTCTCTGGAAACACCATATATTTT

V gene: TRBV6-5
D gene: -
J gene: TRBJ2-3
clone size: many
CDR3 protein: CASSYSMADLTDTQYF
CDR3 DNA: TGTGCCAGCAGTTACTCGATGGCAGACCTCACAGATACGCAGTATTTT

V gene: TRBV7-3
D gene: -
J gene: TRBJ2-6
clone size: -
CDR3 protein: CASSSRGITAGANVLTF
CDR3 DNA: TGTGCCAGCAGCAGCAGAGGAATTACGGCTGGGGCCAACGTCCTGACTTTC

V gene: TRBV6-5
D gene: TRBD1
J gene: TRBJ1-1
clone size: -
CDR3 protein: CASRRQGGGEAFF
CDR3 DNA: TGTGCCAGCAGACGACAGGGAGGTGGTGAAGCTTTCTTT

V gene: TRBV6-2/TRBV6-3
D gene: TRBD2
J gene: TRBJ2-5
clone size: few
CDR3 protein: CASSYSTAGLGETQYF
CDR3 DNA: TGTGCCAGCAGTTACTCTACAGCGGGGTTAGGAGAGACCCAGTACTTC

V gene: TRBV5-1
D gene: -
J gene: TRBJ2-1
clone size: -
CDR3 protein: CASSLAYRDTEQFF
CDR3 DNA: TGCGCCAGCAGCTTGGCTTATAGGGATACGGAGCAGTTCTTC

V gene: TRBV9
D gene: TRBD2
J gene: TRBJ2-3
clone size: -
CDR3 protein: CASSVELNSGGADTQYF
CDR3 DNA: TGTGCCAGCAGCGTAGAGTTGAACAGCGGGGGTGCAGATACGCAGTATTTT

V gene: TRBV10-3
D gene: -
J gene: TRBJ2-5
clone size: -
CDR3 protein: CAISDEETQYF
CDR3 DNA: TGTGCCATCAGTGACGAAGAGACCCAGTACTTC

V gene: TRBV9
D gene: -
J gene: TRBJ2-1
clone size: few
CDR3 protein: CASSGHTGYEQFF
CDR3 DNA: TGTGCCAGCAGCGGACATACAGGGTACGAGCAGTTCTTC

V gene: TRBV19
D gene: -
J gene: TRBJ1-1
clone size: few
CDR3 protein: CASSAYMDTEAFF
CDR3 DNA: TGTGCCAGTAGTGCCTACATGGACACTGAAGCTTTCTTT

V gene: TRBV4-1
D gene: -
J gene: TRBJ1-5
clone size: -
CDR3 protein: CASSQGKARSISNQPQHF
CDR3 DNA: TGCGCCAGCAGCCAAGGAAAGGCGCGGTCCATTAGCAATCAGCCCCAGCATTTT

V gene: TRBV4-3
D gene: TRBD1
J gene: TRBJ1-2
clone size: -
CDR3 protein: CASSGRDREGYTF
CDR3 DNA: TGCGCCAGCAGCGGCCGGGACAGGGAAGGCTACACCTTC

V gene: TRBV12-3/TRBV12-4
D gene: -
J gene: TRBJ2-5
clone size: -
CDR3 protein: CASSPLWGLETQYF
CDR3 DNA: TGTGCCAGCAGTCCCCTCTGGGGGTTGGAGACCCAGTACTTC

V gene: TRBV18
D gene: TRBD1
J gene: TRBJ2-1
clone size: once
CDR3 protein: CASSPNPPGTGRGEQFF
CDR3 DNA: TGTGCCAGCTCACCAAACCCCCCCGGGACAGGGAGGGGTGAGCAGTTCTTC

V gene: TRBV20-1
D gene: -
J gene: TRBJ1-6
clone size: few
CDR3 protein: CSAASQGNSPLHF
CDR3 DNA: TGCAGTGCTGCCAGTCAGGGAAATTCACCCCTCCACTTT

V gene: TRBV19
D gene: -
J gene: TRBJ1-1
clone size: -
CDR3 protein: CATSSAGVREAFF
CDR3 DNA: TGTGCCACCTCCTCCGCAGGGGTCCGGGAAGCTTTCTTT

V gene: TRBV3-1
D gene: -
J gene: TRBJ1-1
clone size: -
CDR3 protein: CASSQEGYEAFF
CDR3 DNA: TGTGCCAGCAGCCAAGAGGGTTATGAAGCTTTCTTT

V gene: TRBV19
D gene: TRBD1
J gene: TRBJ2-1
clone size: -
CDR3 protein: CATSMGTGRVSYNEQFF
CDR3 DNA: TGTGCCACGAGTATGGGGACAGGGAGGGTGTCCTACAATGAGCAGTTCTTC

V gene: TRBV2
D gene: -
J gene: TRBJ2-1
clone size: few
CDR3 protein: CASSSARSYNEQFF
CDR3 DNA: TGTGCCAGCAGTTCGGCCCGCTCCTACAATGAGCAGTTCTTC

V gene: TRBV11-2
D gene: TRBD1
J gene: TRBJ1-5
clone size: -
CDR3 protein: CASSPRTGFNQPQHF
CDR3 DNA: TGTGCCAGCAGCCCAAGGACAGGGTTCAATCAGCCCCAGCATTTT

V gene: TRBV5-1
D gene: TRBD1
J gene: TRBJ2-7
clone size: many
CDR3 protein: CASSSRQGTYEQYF
CDR3 DNA: TGCGCCAGCAGCTCCAGACAGGGGACCTACGAGCAGTACTTC

V gene: TRBV10-2
D gene: -
J gene: TRBJ1-2
clone size: -
CDR3 protein: CASKVAGVNYGYTF
CDR3 DNA: TGCGCCAGCAAGGTGGCGGGGGTTAACTATGGCTACACCTTC

V gene: TRBV19
D gene: TRBD1
J gene: TRBJ2-5
clone size: -
CDR3 protein: CASSIQGAETQYF
CDR3 DNA: TGTGCCAGTAGTATTCAGGGGGCGGAGACCCAGTACTTC

V gene: TRBV20-1
D gene: -
J gene: TRBJ2-3
clone size: few
CDR3 protein: CSAREGGRSTDTQYF
CDR3 DNA: TGCAGTGCTAGAGAGGGGGGACGCTCCACAGATACGCAGTATTTT

V gene: TRBV7-3
D gene: -
J gene: TRBJ1-2
clone size: few
CDR3 protein: CASSQAGRYGYTF
CDR3 DNA: TGTGCCAGCAGCCAGGCCGGGCGCTATGGCTACACCTTC

V gene: TRBV20-1
D gene: -
J gene: TRBJ2-3
clone size: few
CDR3 protein: CSAQRGPSTDTQYF
CDR3 DNA: TGCAGTGCTCAACGGGGGCCTAGCACAGATACGCAGTATTTT

V gene: TRBV6-5
D gene: -
J gene: TRBJ1-1
clone size: few
CDR3 protein: CASSYSMIYTEAFF
CDR3 DNA: TGTGCCAGCAGTTACTCGATGATTTACACTGAAGCTTTCTTT

V gene: TRBV7-2
D gene: -
J gene: TRBJ1-1
clone size: -
CDR3 protein: CASSPVGGAHAFF
CDR3 DNA: TGTGCCAGCAGCCCGGTCGGGGGGGCTCACGCTTTCTTT

V gene: TRBV10-3
D gene: -
J gene: TRBJ1-2
clone size: few
CDR3 protein: CAISDTYMDGYTF
CDR3 DNA: TGTGCCATCAGTGACACGTACATGGATGGCTACACCTTC

V gene: TRBV20-1
D gene: -
J gene: TRBJ1-2
clone size: many
CDR3 protein: CSAVRVDINGYTF
CDR3 DNA: TGCAGTGCTGTCAGGGTTGACATTAATGGCTACACCTTC

V gene: TRBV18
D gene: -
J gene: TRBJ1-5
clone size: few
CDR3 protein: CASSPPLDHSNQPQHF
CDR3 DNA: TGTGCCAGCTCACCACCGTTAGATCATAGCAATCAGCCCCAGCATTTT

V gene: TRBV20-1
D gene: -
J gene: TRBJ1-3
clone size: few
CDR3 protein: CSVENPVSGNTIYF
CDR3 DNA: TGCAGTGTAGAGAATCCTGTCTCTGGAAACACCATATATTTT

V gene: TRBV5-1
D gene: TRBD1
J gene: TRBJ2-7
clone size: many
CDR3 protein: CASSLVAGGVSYEQYF
CDR3 DNA: TGCGCCAGCAGCTTGGTAGCAGGGGGCGTCTCCTACGAGCAGTACTTC

V gene: TRBV5-1
D gene: -
J gene: TRBJ2-3
clone size: few
CDR3 protein: CASGKGRADTQYF
CDR3 DNA: TGCGCCAGCGGTAAGGGGCGGGCAGATACGCAGTATTTT

V gene: TRBV29-1
D gene: TRBD1
J gene: TRBJ2-7
clone size: -
CDR3 protein: CSAGGGGQGLYEQYF
CDR3 DNA: TGCAGCGCTGGGGGAGGTGGACAGGGTTTATACGAGCAGTACTTC

V gene: TRBV15
D gene: -
J gene: TRBJ2-7
clone size: few
CDR3 protein: CATSWDGNGEQYF
CDR3 DNA: TGTGCCACCAGCTGGGACGGCAATGGCGAGCAGTACTTC

V gene: TRBV11-2
D gene: -
J gene: TRBJ1-6
clone size: few
CDR3 protein: CASKLGNSPLHF
CDR3 DNA: TGTGCCAGCAAACTAGGAAATTCACCCCTCCACTTT

V gene: TRBV12-3/TRBV12-4
D gene: -
J gene: TRBJ1-2
clone size: -
CDR3 protein: CASSLDIGVPNYGYTF
CDR3 DNA: TGTGCCAGCAGTTTGGACATCGGAGTTCCCAACTATGGCTACACCTTC

V gene: TRBV6-5
D gene: -
J gene: TRBJ2-3
clone size: few
CDR3 protein: CASSYSPRGSTDTQYF
CDR3 DNA: TGTGCCAGCAGTTACTCCCCTCGGGGCAGTACAGATACGCAGTATTTT

V gene: TRBV7-3
D gene: -
J gene: TRBJ2-3
clone size: few
CDR3 protein: CASSPRAPPLDTQYF
CDR3 DNA: TGTGCCAGCAGCCCCAGGGCACCACCACTAGATACGCAGTATTTT

V gene: TRBV7-2
D gene: -
J gene: TRBJ2-7
clone size: -
CDR3 protein: CASSLVGPAYEQYF
CDR3 DNA: TGTGCCAGCAGCTTAGTCGGGCCCGCTTACGAGCAGTACTTC

V gene: TRBV20-1
D gene: TRBD2
J gene: TRBJ2-1
clone size: few
CDR3 protein: CSASRGGSYNEQFF
CDR3 DNA: TGCAGTGCTAGTCGGGGGGGCTCCTACAATGAGCAGTTCTTC

V gene: TRBV27
D gene: -
J gene: TRBJ2-4
clone size: many
CDR3 protein: CASSSLIKVAKNIQYF
CDR3 DNA: TGTGCCAGCAGTTCCCTAATTAAGGTAGCCAAAAACATTCAGTACTTC

V gene: TRBV11-2
D gene: TRBD2
J gene: TRBJ2-7
clone size: few
CDR3 protein: CASTGYGRGISYEQYF
CDR3 DNA: TGTGCCAGCACCGGATATGGGCGGGGGATCTCCTACGAGCAGTACTTC

V gene: TRBV20-1
D gene: -
J gene: TRBJ2-2
clone size: -
CDR3 protein: CSATAPEGTGGLFF
CDR3 DNA: TGCAGTGCTACTGCGCCCGAGGGAACTGGGGGGCTGTTTTTT

V gene: TRBV6-5
D gene: TRBD1
J gene: TRBJ1-4
clone size: -
CDR3 protein: CASSRQGAVEKLFF
CDR3 DNA: TGTGCCAGCAGTCGCCAGGGGGCTGTTGAAAAACTGTTTTTT

V gene: TRBV20-1
D gene: -
J gene: TRBJ2-6
clone size: -
CDR3 protein: CSAREYPGPRSGANVLTF
CDR3 DNA: TGCAGTGCTAGAGAGTACCCGGGACCCCGCTCTGGGGCCAACGTCCTGACTTTC

V gene: TRBV5-1
D gene: -
J gene: TRBJ1-2
clone size: many
CDR3 protein: CASRTGPIEGYTF
CDR3 DNA: TGCGCCAGCAGGACTGGCCCTATCGAGGGCTACACCTTC

V gene: TRBV5-5
D gene: TRBD1
J gene: TRBJ1-5
clone size: -
CDR3 protein: CASSYRGLSNQPQHF
CDR3 DNA: TGTGCCAGCAGTTACAGGGGCCTCAGCAATCAGCCCCAGCATTTT

V gene: TRBV6-5
D gene: -
J gene: TRBJ1-1
clone size: few
CDR3 protein: CASSYSTGGVSTEAFF
CDR3 DNA: TGTGCCAGCAGTTACTCGACCGGGGGCGTTAGCACTGAAGCTTTCTTT